Following are 19 T cell receptor beta chains from one sample sequenced in a study of cytomegalovirus exposure and HLA in healthy donors. Amplification used 60 Vbeta primers and 13 Jbeta primers. Only in-frame clones appear in the TCRdb table, and some are missing; sequencing was by immunoSEQ multiplex PCR. The sample includes 85,000 to 130,000 clones, around three quarters of them seen just once. Sequencing was performed on PBMCs. The source is a woman aged 18-29 years in good health and CMV-seropositive.

DNA of the CDR3: TGCGCCAGCAGCCCGATAACGCGAGGCTACGAGCAGTACTTC. It yields the protein CASSPITRGYEQYF. This sequence joins TRBV5-1 and TRBJ2-7; D ambiguous. Germline lookup yields CDR1 SGHRS and CDR2 YFSETQ. CDR3 length: 14 amino acids. Trimming stripped 4 bases from V and 3 bases from J, with 14 bases between.

CDR3 sequence: CAWTVGSNTGELFF. The CDR3 DNA reads TGTGCCTGGACCGTCGGGTCGAACACCGGGGAGCTGTTTTTT. The chain carries TRBV30 and TRBJ2-2; unclear D gene. Germline-derived CDR1 and CDR2 are GTSNPN and SVGIG (reference sequence). Trimming took off 4 bases at V and 0 bases at J, with 9 bases between the two ends. The CDR3 is 14 amino acids.

The chain employs TRBV6-1 and TRBJ1-2, with 10 bases that match TRBD1. The CDR3 spans 15 residues. The ends lost 4 bases at V and 2 bases at J; junction bases unmatched: 4. Germline-derived CDR1 and CDR2 are MNHNS and SASEGT. The CDR3 reads CASSVTGGDNYGYTF. The CDR3 DNA reads as TGTGCCAGCAGTGTGACAGGGGGCGACAACTATGGCTACACCTTC.

The chain recombines TRBV6-6 with TRBJ2-5, with 7 bases aligning to TRBD1. The germline V gene encodes CDR1 MNHNY and CDR2 SVGAGI (reference sequence). The CDR3 consists of 14 residues. Losses at the gene ends were 5 bases for V and 5 bases for J; bases not matched to a gene: 8. The CDR3 reads CASSQNRGGETQYF. The CDR3 nucleotides read TGTGCCAGCAGTCAAAACAGGGGCGGCGAGACCCAGTACTTC.

This clone was seen a handful of times. CDR3 DNA sequence: TGTGCCGGGGGCGGAAGCTCCTACGAGCAGTACTTC. It codes for CAGGGSSYEQYF. The V call is TRBV7-9, the J call TRBJ2-7, with TRBD1 as a possible D gene (6 bases). V shed 11 bases and J shed 0 bases, with 11 bases lying between them. The CDR3 covers 12 residues. Per the germline V gene, CDR1 is SEHNR and CDR2 is FQNEAQ (reference sequence). Using reference TRBV7-9 and TRBJ2-7 for the parts outside the CDR3, the full variable domain is DTGVSQNPRHKITKRGQNVTFRCDPISEHNRLYWYRQTLGQGPEFLTYFQNEAQLEKSRLLSDRFSAERPKGSFSTLEIQRTEQGDSAMYLCAGGGSSYEQYFGPGTRLTVT.

In its sample, this clone was seen a few times. The chain employs TRBV6-4 and TRBJ1-2, with 9 bases lining up with TRBD1. CDR3 length: 14 amino acids. CDR1 is MRHNA and CDR2 is SNTAGT in the germline V gene. With 8 bases clipped from V and 8 bases from J, the junction kept 12 bases outside the gene matches. The CDR3 nucleotides are TGTGCCAGCCCCCACCGGGACAGGGTTACGGGCTACACCTTC. As protein: CASPHRDRVTGYTF.

On this clone itself: The same CDR3 is also encoded by other DNA sequences in this sample. The genes are TRBV19 and TRBJ2-7; 9 bases line up with TRBD1. The germline CDR1 and CDR2 sequences are LNHDA and SQIVND (reference sequence). The trim removed 1 base at V and 3 bases at J, leaving 1 base unmatched. CDR3 size: 14 residues. CDR3 in DNA: TGTGCCAGTAGTATAGGGACAGGGGTCTACGAGCAGTACTTC. Protein: CASSIGTGVYEQYF.

V and J are TRBV7-3 and TRBJ2-7; tentatively, D is TRBD2 (8 bases). Germline V gene lookup returns CDR1 SGHTA and CDR2 FQGTGA. The CDR3 has 16 amino acids. V was pared by 4 bases and J by 2 bases, with 18 bases between. CDR3 sequence (DNA): TGTGCCAGCAGCTCTCTTAGCGGGACAGAGCCCTACGAGCAGTACTTC. Translation gives CASSSLSGTEPYEQYF.

This chain connects TRBV28 to TRBJ2-7; D is uncertain. Trimming left V 5 bases short and J 3 bases short, with 14 bases between. The CDR3 is made up of 14 amino acids. Looked up from germline, CDR1 is MDHEN and CDR2 is SYDVKM. CDR3 bases: TGTGCCAGCAGTCCCCACGACAAAGACTACGAGCAGTACTTC. It encodes CASSPHDKDYEQYF.

This chain joins TRBV28 and TRBJ2-1; D unresolved. Per the germline V gene, CDR1 is MDHEN and CDR2 is SYDVKM. V shed 6 bases and J shed 8 bases, with 14 bases lying between them. This CDR3 spans 13 amino acids. The CDR3 DNA sequence: TGTGCCAGCAGCCTTTCCGACATGGATGAGCAGTTCTTC. It yields the protein CASSLSDMDEQFF.

This rearrangement joins TRBV10-3 to TRBJ2-7; D unclear. The germline V gene has CDR1 ENHRY and CDR2 SYGVKD. The CDR3 spans 13 residues. With 4 bases removed from V and 2 bases from J, the gap between germline ends came to 9 bases. The CDR3 is CAISGRLTYEQYF. CDR3 nucleotides: TGTGCCATCAGTGGAAGACTCACCTACGAGCAGTACTTC.

This chain links TRBV5-6 with TRBJ1-1; TRBD1 is a possible D gene (5 bases). V shed 3 bases and J shed 9 bases, with 12 bases lying between them. CDR3 size: 12 residues. Germline V lookup: CDR1 SGHDT, CDR2 YYEEEE. The CDR3 DNA is TGTGCCAGCAGCTACGCGGGGGAGCAAGCTTTCTTT. Translation: CASSYAGEQAFF.

In DNA, the CDR3 is TGTGCCAGCAGCCCCCCTTCCTACAATGAGCAGTTCTTC. Translating it yields CASSPPSYNEQFF. The rearrangement uses TRBV7-9 and TRBJ2-1; D call uncertain. Trimming cost V 5 bases and J 1 base, with 6 bases left between them. The germline V gene has CDR1 SEHNR and CDR2 FQNEAQ (reference sequence). The CDR3 has 13 residues.

The chain carries TRBV5-4 and TRBJ1-2, with TRBD1 matching over 8 bases. The CDR3 extends over 14 amino acids. With V trimmed by 5 bases and J by 8 bases, 11 bases remained unmatched. Germline V gene data show CDR1 as SGHNT and CDR2 as YYREEE (reference sequence). CDR3 sequence (DNA): TGTGCCAGCAGGGATTATGACAGGGGATTGGGCTACACCTTC. It codes for CASRDYDRGLGYTF.

V is TRBV6-5 and J is TRBJ2-7; 7 bases align to TRBD2. This CDR3 region has 14 residues. Trimming cost V 0 bases and J 3 bases; bases outside gene matches: 2. The germline V gene has CDR1 MNHEY and CDR2 SVGAGI. The CDR3 is CASSYSASGYEQYF. CDR3 DNA sequence: TGTGCCAGCAGTTACTCGGCTAGCGGCTACGAGCAGTACTTC.

The chain employs TRBV29-1 and TRBJ2-5; maybe TRBD1 (6 bases). The J call could be wrong; TRBJ2-7 is a better fit for the DNA end. The CDR3 has 15 amino acids. Germline V CDR1 and CDR2: SQVTM, ANQGSEA. In DNA, the CDR3 is TGCAGCGTTGAGACATTCACAGGGTTTGCCTACGAGCAGTACTTC. Translating gives CSVETFTGFAYEQYF.

The CDR3 coding sequence is TGTGCCAGCAGGATGGGACTAGCGGGAGGTCACGAGCAGTACTTC. Residues: CASRMGLAGGHEQYF. The chain has TRBV6-1 and TRBJ2-7; 15 nucleotides agree with TRBD2. Germline-derived CDR1 and CDR2 are MNHNS and SASEGT. The V gene end was trimmed by 6 bases and the J gene end by 5 bases; junction bases not matched to a gene: 5. CDR3 length equals 15 residues.

The V call is TRBV11-2, the J call TRBJ2-7; D gene uncertain. Germline assignment: CDR1 SGHAT and CDR2 FQNNGV. V lost 5 bases and J 3 bases, leaving 17 bases between the germline ends. The length of the CDR3 is 15 residues. CDR3 nucleotide sequence: TGTGCCAGCAGCGTCGGCTCATTGAGCGACTACGAGCAGTACTTC. Residues: CASSVGSLSDYEQYF.

This chain connects TRBV5-1 to TRBJ1-3; D is ambiguous. V shed 2 bases and J shed 1 base, with 4 bases lying between them. The germline V gene has CDR1 SGHRS and CDR2 YFSETQ. This CDR3 region has 13 residues. Here the CDR3 DNA reads TGCGCCAGCAGCTTATCATCTGGAAACACCATATATTTT. Translated: CASSLSSGNTIYF.